Below, one T cell receptor (beta chain) is given with its context. Repertoires were generated with immunoSEQ multiplex PCR, while TCRdb's copy carries only in-frame clones and drops some. Of under 250,000 clones listed, more than 75% are singletons. This sample is part of a study of blood T cell repertoires in COVID-19. Study details: From T cells, B-cell-depleted T cells, or PBMCs came the material, which was cDNA or gDNA.

V lost 5 bases to trimming and J lost 5 bases, with 15 bases between them. CDR1 and CDR2 (germline): MNHEY, SMNVEV (reference sequence). This CDR3 contains 15 residues. The sample taken for sequencing was peripheral blood. The chain recombines TRBV27 with TRBJ2-2; D might be TRBD2 (5 bases). The clonotype was recovered from a man over 45 who had recovered from COVID-19. The CDR3 is CASSPGLRRTGELFF. CDR3 in DNA: TGTGCCAGCAGTCCCGGTTTGCGGAGGACCGGGGAGCTGTTTTTT.